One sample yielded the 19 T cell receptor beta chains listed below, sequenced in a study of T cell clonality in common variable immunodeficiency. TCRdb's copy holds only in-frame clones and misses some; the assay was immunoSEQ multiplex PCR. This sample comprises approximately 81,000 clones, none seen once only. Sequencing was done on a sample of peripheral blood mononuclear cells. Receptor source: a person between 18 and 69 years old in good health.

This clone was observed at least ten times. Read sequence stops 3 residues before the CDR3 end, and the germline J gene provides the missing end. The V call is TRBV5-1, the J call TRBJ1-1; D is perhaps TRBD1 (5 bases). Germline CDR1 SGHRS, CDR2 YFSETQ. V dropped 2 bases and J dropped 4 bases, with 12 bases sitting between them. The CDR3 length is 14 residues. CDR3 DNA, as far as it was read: TGCGCCAGCAGCTTTCAAGGGGAGGGCACTGAA. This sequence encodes CASSFQGEGTE. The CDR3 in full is CASSFQGEGTEAFF.

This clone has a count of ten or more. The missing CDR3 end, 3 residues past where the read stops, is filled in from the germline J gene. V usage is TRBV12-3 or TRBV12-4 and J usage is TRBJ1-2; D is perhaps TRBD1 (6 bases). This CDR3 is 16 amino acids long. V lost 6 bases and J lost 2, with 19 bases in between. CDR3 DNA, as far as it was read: TGTGCCAGCAGCCGGGGGGGGGCCGGCTTCAACTATGGC. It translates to CASSRGGAGFNYG. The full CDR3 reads CASSRGGAGFNYGYTF.

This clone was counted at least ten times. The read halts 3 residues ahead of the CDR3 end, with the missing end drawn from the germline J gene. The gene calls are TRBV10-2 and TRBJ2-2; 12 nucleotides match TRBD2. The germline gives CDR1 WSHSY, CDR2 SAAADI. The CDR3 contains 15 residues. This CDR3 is CASSELAGGLLELFF. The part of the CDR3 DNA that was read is TGCGCCAGCAGTGAGCTAGCGGGAGGGCTACTTGAG.

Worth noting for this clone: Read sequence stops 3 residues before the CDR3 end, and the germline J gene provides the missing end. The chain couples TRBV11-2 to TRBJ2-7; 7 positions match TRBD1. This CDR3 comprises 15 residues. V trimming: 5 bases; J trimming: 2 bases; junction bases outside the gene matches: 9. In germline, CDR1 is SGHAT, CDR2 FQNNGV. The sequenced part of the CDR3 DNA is TGTGCCAGCAGCCGAGACAGGGTGGAGACCTACGAG. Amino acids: CASSRDRVETYE. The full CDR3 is CASSRDRVETYEQYF.

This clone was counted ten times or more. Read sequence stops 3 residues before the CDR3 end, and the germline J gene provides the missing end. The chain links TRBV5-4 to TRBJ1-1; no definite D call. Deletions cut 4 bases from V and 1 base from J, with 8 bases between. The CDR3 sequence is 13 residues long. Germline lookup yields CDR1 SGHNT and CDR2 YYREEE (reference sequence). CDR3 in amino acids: CASSGLSNTEAFF. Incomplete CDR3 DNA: TGTGCCAGCAGCGGACTTTCGAACACTGAA.

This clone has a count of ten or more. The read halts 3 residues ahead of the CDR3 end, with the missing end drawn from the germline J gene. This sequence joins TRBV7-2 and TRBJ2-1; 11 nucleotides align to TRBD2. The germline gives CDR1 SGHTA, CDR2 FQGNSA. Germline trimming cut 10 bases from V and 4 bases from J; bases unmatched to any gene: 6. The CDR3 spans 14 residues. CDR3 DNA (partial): TGTGCCACAGGACTAGCGGGCCCTTACAATGAG. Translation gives CATGLAGPYNE. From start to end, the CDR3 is CATGLAGPYNEQFF.

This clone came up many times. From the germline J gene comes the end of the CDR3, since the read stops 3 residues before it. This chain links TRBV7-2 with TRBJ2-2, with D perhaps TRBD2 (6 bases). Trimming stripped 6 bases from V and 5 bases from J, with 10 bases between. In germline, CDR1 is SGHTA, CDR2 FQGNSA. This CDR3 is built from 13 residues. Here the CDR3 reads CASRSRGTGELFF. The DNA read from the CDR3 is TGTGCCAGCAGATCTCGGGGGACCGGGGAG.

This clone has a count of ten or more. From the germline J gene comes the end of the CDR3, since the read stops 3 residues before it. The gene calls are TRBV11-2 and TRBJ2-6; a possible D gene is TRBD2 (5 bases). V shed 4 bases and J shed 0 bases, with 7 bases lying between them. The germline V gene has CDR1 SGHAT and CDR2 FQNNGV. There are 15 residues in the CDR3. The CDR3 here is CASSSRGSGANVLTF. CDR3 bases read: TGTGCCAGCAGCTCCCGGGGCTCTGGGGCCAACGTC.

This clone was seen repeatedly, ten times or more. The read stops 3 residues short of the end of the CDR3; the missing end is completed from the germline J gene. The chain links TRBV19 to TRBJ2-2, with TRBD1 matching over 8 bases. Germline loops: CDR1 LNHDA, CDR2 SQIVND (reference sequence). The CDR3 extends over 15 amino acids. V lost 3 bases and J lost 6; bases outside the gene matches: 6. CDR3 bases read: TGTGCCAGTAGTATCCAGGGGGCGCGGGCCGGGGAG. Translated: CASSIQGARAGE. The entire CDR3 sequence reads CASSIQGARAGELFF.

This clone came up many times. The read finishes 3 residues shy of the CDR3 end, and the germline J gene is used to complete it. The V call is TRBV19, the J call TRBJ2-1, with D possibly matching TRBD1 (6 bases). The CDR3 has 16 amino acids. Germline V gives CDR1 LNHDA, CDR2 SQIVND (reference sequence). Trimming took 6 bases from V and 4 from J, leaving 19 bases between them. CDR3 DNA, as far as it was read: TGTGCCAGTAGAGAACAGGGCCGACCGTCATACAATGAG. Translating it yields CASREQGRPSYNE. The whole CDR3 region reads CASREQGRPSYNEQFF.

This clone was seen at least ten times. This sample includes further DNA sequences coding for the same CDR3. This CDR3 is CASSLMCQRDLPSAYEQYF. Incomplete CDR3 DNA: TGTGCCAGCAGCTTAATGTGTCAGCGGGATCTCCCATCGGCCTACGAG. This sequence joins TRBV7-3 and TRBJ2-7; TRBD2 matches at 7 bases. The CDR3 is cut off 3 residues early in the read; its end comes from the germline J gene. The CDR3 is made up of 19 amino acids. V trimming: 1 base; J trimming: 2 bases; junction bases outside the gene matches: 17. Germline V gene sequence: CDR1 SGHTA, CDR2 FQGTGA.

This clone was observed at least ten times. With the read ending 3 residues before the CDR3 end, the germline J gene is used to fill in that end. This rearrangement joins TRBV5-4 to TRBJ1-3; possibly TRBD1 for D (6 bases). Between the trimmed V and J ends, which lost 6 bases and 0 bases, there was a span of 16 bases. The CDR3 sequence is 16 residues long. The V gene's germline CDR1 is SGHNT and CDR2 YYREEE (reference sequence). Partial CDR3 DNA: TGTGCCAGCACCCGGGGGGGCCCGAGCTCTGGAAACACC. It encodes CASTRGGPSSGNT. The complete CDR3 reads CASTRGGPSSGNTIYF.

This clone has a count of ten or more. CDR3 DNA, as far as it was read: TGTGCCAGCAGCCCGGGGACAGGTCGGTGGGAGACC. This sequence encodes CASSPGTGRWET. The entire CDR3 reads CASSPGTGRWETQYF. The V and J genes are TRBV7-9 and TRBJ2-5, with 8 bases matching TRBD1. The read comes to an end 3 residues before the CDR3 does, leaving the germline J gene to fill in the end. There are 15 residues in the CDR3. The trim removed 5 bases at V and 5 bases at J, leaving 10 bases unmatched. Per the germline V gene, CDR1 is SEHNR and CDR2 is FQNEAQ (reference sequence).

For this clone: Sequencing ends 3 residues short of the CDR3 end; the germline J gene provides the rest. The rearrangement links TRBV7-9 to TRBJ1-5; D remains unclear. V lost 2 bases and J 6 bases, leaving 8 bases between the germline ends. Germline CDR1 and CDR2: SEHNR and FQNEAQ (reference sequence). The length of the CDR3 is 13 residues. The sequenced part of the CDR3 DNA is TGTGCCAGCAGCTTAACGGGGTCTCAGCCC. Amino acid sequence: CASSLTGSQP. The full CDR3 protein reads CASSLTGSQPQHF.

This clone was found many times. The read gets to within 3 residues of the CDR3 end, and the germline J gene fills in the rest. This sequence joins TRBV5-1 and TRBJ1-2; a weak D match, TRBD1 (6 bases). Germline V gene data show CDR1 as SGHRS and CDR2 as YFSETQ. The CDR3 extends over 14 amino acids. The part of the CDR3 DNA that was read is TGCGCCAGCAGCTTGGCCAACAGGGAGCTCGGC. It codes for CASSLANRELG. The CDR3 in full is CASSLANRELGYTF.

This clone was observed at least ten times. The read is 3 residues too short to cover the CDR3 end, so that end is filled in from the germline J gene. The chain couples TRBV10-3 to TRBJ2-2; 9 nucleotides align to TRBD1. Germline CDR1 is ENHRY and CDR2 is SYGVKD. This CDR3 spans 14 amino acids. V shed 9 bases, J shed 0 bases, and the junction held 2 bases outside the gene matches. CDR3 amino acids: CAIRDRANTGELFF. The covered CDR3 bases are TGTGCCATTAGGGACAGGGCGAACACCGGGGAG.

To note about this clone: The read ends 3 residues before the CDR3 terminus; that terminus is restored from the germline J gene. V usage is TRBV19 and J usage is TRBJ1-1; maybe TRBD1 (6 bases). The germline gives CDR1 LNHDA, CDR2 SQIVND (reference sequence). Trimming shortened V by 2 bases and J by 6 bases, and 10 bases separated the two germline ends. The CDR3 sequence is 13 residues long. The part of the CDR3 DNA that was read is TGTGCCAGTAGTATATCAGGGGCGGCTGAA. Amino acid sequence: CASSISGAAE. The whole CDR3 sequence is CASSISGAAEAFF.

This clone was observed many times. The part of the CDR3 DNA that was read is TGTGCCAGCAGCTTGGCAGGCCGGGAGACC. It specifies CASSLAGRET. In full, the CDR3 is CASSLAGRETQYF. The rearrangement links TRBV5-6 to TRBJ2-5; no clear D. The read terminates 3 residues before the CDR3 end, so the remaining end is supplied by the germline J gene. The CDR3 is 13 amino acids. The V gene lost 0 bases and the J gene lost 5 bases, with 8 bases spanning the gap. Germline V gives CDR1 SGHDT, CDR2 YYEEEE.

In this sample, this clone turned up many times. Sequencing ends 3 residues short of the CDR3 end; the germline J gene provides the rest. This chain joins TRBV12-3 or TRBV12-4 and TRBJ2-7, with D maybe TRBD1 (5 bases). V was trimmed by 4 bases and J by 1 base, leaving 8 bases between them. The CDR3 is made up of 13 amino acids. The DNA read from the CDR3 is TGTGCCAGCAGTTCGGACATGTCCTACGAG. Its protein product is CASSSDMSYE. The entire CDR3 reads CASSSDMSYEQYF.